The present T cell receptor beta chain was sequenced within a study of T cell changes during pregnancy in multiple sclerosis. This clone was seen once. Clones were sequenced by immunoSEQ multiplex PCR, and TCRdb holds only the in-frame ones, with some missing. The profile shows about 30,000 clones, 90% of them singletons. The source was CD8+ T cells from peripheral blood mononuclear cells, collected in the second trimester of pregnancy. This TCR was sampled from a female donor with multiple sclerosis, enrolled in a pregnancy study.

The CDR3: CATSLRNRSEQYF. CDR3 bases: TGTGCCACCTCTTTGAGGAACCGAAGCGAGCAGTACTTC. This chain joins TRBV6-6 and TRBJ2-7; D is uncertain. Germline-derived CDR1 and CDR2 are MNHNY and SVGAGI (reference sequence). The CDR3 length is 13 residues. V lost 10 bases to trimming and J lost 6 bases, with 19 bases between them.